Shown below are 27 T cell receptor beta chains from a single sample sequenced in a study of human T cells and chemical hapten exposure. The time point here: patch test 3, about 24 weeks after DPC sensitization. Sample treatment: therapeutic diphenylcyclopropenone sensitization with weekly scalp DPC. MiXCR, applied by TCRdb to the RACE reads, yields one record per CDR3 protein. The sample carries about 200,000 distinct CDR3 sequences, about 22% recorded once. This material consisted of whole blood, taken in connection with sensitization to the hapten diphenylcyclopropenone (DPC). These receptors all stem from a woman aged 40-49 years with alopecia areata. Some clones in this sample may be carry-over from other donors' samples.

This clonotype was picked up a small number of times. This chain connects TRBV5-1 to TRBJ2-3; unclear D gene. The CDR3 extends over 12 amino acids. Trimming removed 3 bases from V and 6 bases from J, with 8 bases in between. Germline CDR1 SGHRS, CDR2 YFSETQ. The CDR3 is CASSSHGDTQYF. CDR3 coding DNA: TGCGCCAGCAGCTCCCACGGGGATACGCAGTATTTT.

This clonotype was seen once. The V gene is TRBV12-3 or TRBV12-4, the J gene TRBJ2-2, with TRBD2 matching 8 bases. Unmatched junction bases numbered 2, after V lost 2 bases and J lost 6 bases. This CDR3 spans 14 amino acids. This chain's CDR3 is CASSLFGGAGELFF. The CDR3 DNA sequence: TGTGCCAGCAGTTTATTCGGGGGGGCCGGGGAGCTGTTTTTT.

This chain uses TRBV5-1 with TRBJ2-6; D might be TRBD1 or TRBD2, each matching 5 bases. Trimming removed 7 bases from V and 1 base from J, with 12 bases in between. Germline V gene data show CDR1 as SGHRS and CDR2 as YFSETQ. CDR3 length: 15 residues. In DNA, the CDR3 is TGCGCCAGCGGTTTGGGGGAATCTGGGGCCAACGTCCTGACTTTC. It translates to CASGLGESGANVLTF.

In this sample, this clonotype turned up a few times. This chain connects TRBV9 to TRBJ1-1; no clear D. Germline values: CDR1 SGDLS, CDR2 YYNGEE. The CDR3 is 13 residues long. Trimming took off 3 bases at V and 3 bases at J, with 9 bases between the two ends. The CDR3 coding sequence is TGTGCCAGCAGCGCAGGAGCCGACACTGAAGCTTTCTTT. It translates to CASSAGADTEAFF.

This clonotype came up a few times. Lacking the conserved final phenylalanine or tryptophan, this CDR3 likely reflects a read error. No DNA is shown, since the ends of the CDR3 on it are uncertain; the CDR3 is the one TCRdb lists. The rearrangement joins TRBV29-1 to TRBJ1-1; the table assigns TRBD1, which was not confirmed against the DNA. The length of the CDR3 is 11 amino acids, counting both ends. Germline values: CDR1 SQVTM, CDR2 ANQGSEA. The CDR3 reads CSVEGSAGAGL.

The chain recombines TRBV4-2 with TRBJ1-1, with 10 positions matching TRBD1. This CDR3 has 15 residues. Looked up from germline, CDR1 is LGHNA and CDR2 is YNFKEQ. The junction had 4 bases not matched to a gene; V was cut back by 2 bases and J by 4 bases. The chain's CDR3 is CASSQQDRGSTEAFF. CDR3 coding DNA: TGTGCCAGCAGCCAACAGGACAGGGGGAGCACTGAAGCTTTCTTT.

The gene calls are TRBV7-3 and TRBJ1-1; D call uncertain. Germline V CDR1 and CDR2: SGHTA, FQGTGA. This CDR3 spans 15 amino acids. The ends were cut back, 1 base at V and 1 base at J, with 10 bases in the middle. CDR3 bases: TGTGCCAGCAGCTTAAGCCTGTGGGGGAACACTGAAGCTTTCTTT. Translation gives CASSLSLWGNTEAFF.

V and J are TRBV27 and TRBJ2-3, with D possibly being TRBD1 or TRBD2 (5 bases each). CDR3 length: 18 amino acids. The germline CDR1 and CDR2 sequences are MNHEY and SMNVEV (reference sequence). The germline V and J ends were trimmed by 5 bases and 0 bases, with 21 bases remaining between them. The CDR3 DNA reads as TGTGCCAGCAGTCCCCGTTGGGTCGGGGCCCTTAGCACAGATACGCAGTATTTT. This sequence encodes CASSPRWVGALSTDTQYF.

This clonotype showed up just a few times. The chain has TRBV29-1 and TRBJ2-1; TRBD2 matches 13 bases. Trimming cost V 7 bases and J 7 bases; bases outside gene matches: 7. The CDR3 length is 14 residues. CDR1 and CDR2 from the germline V gene are SQVTM and ANQGSEA. The CDR3 is CSDRLAGGSNEQFF. The CDR3 DNA reads as TGCAGCGACCGACTAGCGGGAGGTTCAAATGAGCAGTTCTTC.

This clonotype has ten or more counts. The gene calls are TRBV15 and TRBJ2-5; D is unclear. Germline V lookup: CDR1 LNHNV, CDR2 YYDKDF (reference sequence). This CDR3 spans 13 amino acids. V was trimmed by 0 bases and J by 1 base, leaving 3 bases between them. CDR3 amino acids: CATSRDLQETQYF. The DNA of the CDR3 is TGTGCCACCAGCAGAGATCTCCAAGAGACCCAGTACTTC.

The rearrangement joins TRBV20-1 to TRBJ2-7, with TRBD1 matching over 12 bases. This CDR3 contains 14 residues. Germline CDR1 reads DFQATT; CDR2 reads SNEGSKA (reference sequence). V was pared by 6 bases and J by 7 bases, with 10 bases of the junction left unmatched. CDR3 nucleotides: TGCAGTGCGTACCGGGACAGGGGGCGAGGGGAGCAGTACTTC. Its translation: CSAYRDRGRGEQYF.

The V gene is TRBV11-2, the J gene TRBJ2-4; D is undetermined. Trimming cost V 2 bases and J 0 bases, with 11 bases left between them. CDR1 is SGHAT and CDR2 is FQNNGV in the germline V gene. The CDR3 totals 16 residues. CDR3 DNA sequence: TGTGCCAGCAGCTTATGGAGCTCTCAAGCCAAAAACATTCAGTACTTC. It codes for CASSLWSSQAKNIQYF.

This chain links TRBV5-1 with TRBJ2-1; D uncertain. V was pared by 0 bases and J by 6 bases, with 7 bases between. CDR3 size: 13 residues. Germline CDR1 reads SGHRS; CDR2 reads YFSETQ. In DNA, the CDR3 is TGCGCCAGCAGCTTGGAACAATCCAATGAGCAGTTCTTC. Encoded protein: CASSLEQSNEQFF.

A few counts support this clonotype. V gene TRBV6-5 combines with J gene TRBJ1-2, with 7 positions matching TRBD1. The CDR3 runs to 14 residues. In germline, CDR1 is MNHEY, CDR2 SVGAGI. The trim removed 6 bases at V and 4 bases at J, leaving 8 bases unmatched. The CDR3 coding sequence is TGTGCCAGCAGAACCCTGGGACAGATCTATGGCTACACCTTC. Its protein is CASRTLGQIYGYTF.

The chain couples TRBV6-4 to TRBJ2-2; perhaps TRBD1 as D (5 bases). Germline CDR1 MRHNA, CDR2 SNTAGT. This CDR3 has 14 amino acids. V was cut by 6 bases and J by 3 bases, with 11 bases left in between. The DNA of the CDR3 is TGTGCCAGCAGACCCCAGGGTCACACCGGGGAGCTGTTTTTT. Amino acids: CASRPQGHTGELFF.

The sample holds a few counts of this clonotype. V is TRBV7-9 and J is TRBJ2-4; D is unclear. CDR3 length: 13 residues. Trimming removed 5 bases from V and 7 bases from J, with 12 bases in between. Germline V gene data show CDR1 as SEHNR and CDR2 as FQNEAQ (reference sequence). CDR3 bases: TGTGCCAGCAGCCCCGAAAAGGAGAACATTCAGTACTTC. It is translated as CASSPEKENIQYF. Full variable domain (remainder filled in from reference TRBV7-9 and TRBJ2-4): DTGVSQNPRHKITKRGQNVTFRCDPISEHNRLYWYRQTLGQGPEFLTYFQNEAQLEKSRLLSDRFSAERPKGSFSTLEIQRTEQGDSAMYLCASSPEKENIQYFGAGTRLSVL.

This clonotype showed up many times. The V and J genes are TRBV6-5 and TRBJ1-2, with TRBD1 matching 10 bases. Germline V gene sequence: CDR1 MNHEY, CDR2 SVGAGI. This CDR3 spans 15 amino acids. V lost 5 bases, J lost 8 bases, and 11 bases stayed unmatched. As DNA, the CDR3 is TGTGCCAGCAGTCCACAGGGACAGGGGCTGAGAGGCTACACCTTC. This translates into CASSPQGQGLRGYTF.

The chain carries TRBV30 and TRBJ2-1, with TRBD2 matching 8 bases. The trim removed 3 bases at V and 7 bases at J, leaving 5 bases unmatched. CDR1 is GTSNPN and CDR2 is SVGIG in the germline V gene (reference sequence). This CDR3 is built from 13 residues. The CDR3 region is CAWRNPGGNEQFF. The DNA for the CDR3 is TGTGCCTGGAGAAATCCGGGGGGGAATGAGCAGTTCTTC.

V and J are TRBV19 and TRBJ2-1; D might be TRBD1 (5 bases). CDR3 size: 14 residues. The V gene's germline CDR1 is LNHDA and CDR2 SQIVND (reference sequence). The V and J ends lost 6 bases and 7 bases respectively, with 16 bases between them. CDR3 DNA sequence: TGTGCCAGTAGCCCTCAGGGAAGGGGAAATGAGCAGTTCTTC. Amino acids: CASSPQGRGNEQFF.

J is TRBJ1-5 and V is TRBV24-1; D call uncertain. This CDR3 spans 14 amino acids. Trimming stripped 2 bases from V and 4 bases from J, with 8 bases between. Germline V gene sequence: CDR1 KGHDR, CDR2 SFDVKD. The CDR3 nucleotides are TGTGCCACCAGTGATTGGCAAGTTAATCAGCCCCAGCATTTT. Residues: CATSDWQVNQPQHF.

Note on this clonotype: At one end the junction does not follow the germline gene, possibly because of a read error. The chain recombines TRBV2 with TRBJ2-7, with D possibly matching TRBD1 (5 bases). Germline V CDR1 and CDR2: SNHLY, FYNNEI. The CDR3 spans 16 residues. This CDR3 reads CASGERGFLTAYEQYF. CDR3 in DNA: TGTGCCAGCGGTGAAAGGGGATTCCTGACCGCCTACGAGCAGTACTTC. Based on the CDR3 plus reference TRBV2 and TRBJ2-7, the full variable domain is EPEVTQTPSHQVTQMGQEVILRCVPISNHLYFYWYRQILGQKVEFLVSFYNNEISEKSEIFDDQFSVERPDGSNFTLKIRSTKLEDSAMYFCASGERGFLTAYEQYFGPGTRLTVT.

This clonotype was recorded at least ten times. The chain combines TRBV7-2 with TRBJ2-3, with TRBD2 as a possible D gene (8 bases). Trimming stripped 5 bases from V and 2 bases from J, with 20 bases between. The CDR3 runs to 17 residues. Germline assignment: CDR1 SGHTA and CDR2 FQGNSA. The CDR3 is CASSGWRSGTATDTQYF. The CDR3, as DNA: TGTGCCAGCAGCGGGTGGCGTAGCGGGACAGCCACAGATACGCAGTATTTT.

In this sample, this clonotype turned up a few times. The rearrangement links TRBV5-1 to TRBJ2-5; D is undetermined. The CDR3 sequence is 12 residues long. V lost 4 bases, J lost 0 bases, and 4 bases lay in between. Germline lookup yields CDR1 SGHRS and CDR2 YFSETQ. CDR3 loop: CASSADQETQYF. The CDR3 DNA sequence: TGCGCCAGCAGCGCGGACCAAGAGACCCAGTACTTC.

The rearrangement uses TRBV6-5 and TRBJ2-2; D gene uncertain. There are 14 residues in the CDR3. The V gene's germline CDR1 is MNHEY and CDR2 SVGAGI. The ends were cut back, 2 bases at V and 0 bases at J, with 4 bases in the middle. CDR3 DNA sequence: TGTGCCAGCAGTTACACCACGAACACCGGGGAGCTGTTTTTT. Its protein product is CASSYTTNTGELFF.

There are many counts of this clonotype. The J gene is TRBJ1-5, the V gene TRBV18; D uncertain. Germline loops: CDR1 KGHSH, CDR2 LQKENI. CDR3 length equals 14 residues. Deletions cut 0 bases from V and 0 bases from J, with 3 bases between. CDR3 region: CASSPPLSNQPQHF. The CDR3 bases are TGTGCCAGCTCACCACCACTTAGCAATCAGCCCCAGCATTTT.

This clonotype has a handful of counts. V gene TRBV20-1 combines with J gene TRBJ1-5, with TRBD1 matching 7 bases. The V segment lost 4 bases and the J segment 4 bases; nucleotides outside the gene matches: 7. Per germline, CDR1 DFQATT and CDR2 SNEGSKA (reference sequence). The CDR3 has 14 residues. Written as DNA, the CDR3 is TGCAGTGCTAAGGGGGCGCTCGGTAATCAGCCCCAGCATTTT. It specifies CSAKGALGNQPQHF.

The genes are TRBV7-9 and TRBJ1-6, with D perhaps TRBD1 (6 bases). CDR1 is SEHNR, CDR2 FQNEAQ, per germline (reference sequence). There are 14 residues in the CDR3. V was cut by 6 bases and J by 0 bases, with 6 bases left in between. CDR3 nucleotide sequence: TGTGCCAGCAGGACAGGCTCCTATAATTCACCCCTCCACTTT. Protein: CASRTGSYNSPLHF.